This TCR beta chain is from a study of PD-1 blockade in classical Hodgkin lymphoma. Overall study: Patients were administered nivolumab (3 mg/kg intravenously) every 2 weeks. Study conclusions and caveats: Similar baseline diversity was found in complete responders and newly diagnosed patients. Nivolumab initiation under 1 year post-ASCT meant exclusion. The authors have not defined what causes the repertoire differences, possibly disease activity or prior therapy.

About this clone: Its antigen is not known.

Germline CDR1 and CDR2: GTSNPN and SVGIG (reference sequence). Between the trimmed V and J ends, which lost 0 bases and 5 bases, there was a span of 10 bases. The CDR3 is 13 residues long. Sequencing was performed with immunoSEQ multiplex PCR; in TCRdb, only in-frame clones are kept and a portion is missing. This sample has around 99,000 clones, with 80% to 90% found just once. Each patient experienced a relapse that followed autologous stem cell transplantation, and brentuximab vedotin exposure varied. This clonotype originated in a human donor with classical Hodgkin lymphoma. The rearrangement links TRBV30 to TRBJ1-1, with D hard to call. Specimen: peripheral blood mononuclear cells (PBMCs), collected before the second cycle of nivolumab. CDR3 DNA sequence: TGTGCCTGGAGTGTGGCCCGTAGGACTGAAGCTTTCTTT. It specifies CAWSVARRTEAFF. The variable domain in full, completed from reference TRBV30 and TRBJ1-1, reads SQTIHQWPATLVQPVGSPLSLECTVEGTSNPNLYWYRQAAGRGLQLLFYSVGIGQISSEVPQNLSASRPQDRQFILSSKKLLLSDSGFYLCAWSVARRTEAFFGQGTRLTVV.